These 24 T cell receptor beta chains were all obtained from the same sample, sequenced in a study of blood T cell repertoires in COVID-19. TCRdb keeps only in-frame clones here, not all; method: immunoSEQ multiplex PCR. The sample lists 200,000 or so clones; over 75% were seen once. Sequencing was performed on peripheral blood. These receptors were collected from a man in his 60s with acute or convalescent COVID-19.

The chain is built from TRBV24-1 and TRBJ2-5; the D is unclear. V lost 3 bases and J 0 bases, leaving 10 bases between the germline ends. The germline gives CDR1 KGHDR, CDR2 SFDVKD. The CDR3 has 15 amino acids. CDR3 nucleotide sequence: TGTGCCACCAGTGATCGAACAGAGTACCAAGAGACCCAGTACTTC. It is translated as CATSDRTEYQETQYF.

The V gene is TRBV6-5, the J gene TRBJ2-7, with 8 bases fitting TRBD1. The CDR3 contains 15 residues. The J segment lost 6 bases and the V segment lost 7 bases, leaving 14 bases of the junction unmatched. Germline V gene lookup returns CDR1 MNHEY and CDR2 SVGAGI. This CDR3 reads CASTPGTGRLSEQYF. Here the CDR3 DNA reads TGTGCCAGCACTCCCGGGACAGGCCGACTTAGCGAGCAGTACTTC.

The V and J genes are TRBV7-2 and TRBJ1-2, with D unclear. The CDR3 contains 16 residues. Trimming stripped 5 bases from V and 4 bases from J, with 20 bases between. Germline CDR1 SGHTA, CDR2 FQGNSA. CDR3 nucleotides: TGTGCCAGCAGCCCCAGGAGGAGCCAGGACCTCTATGGCTACACCTTC. This codes for CASSPRRSQDLYGYTF.

In this sample, this clone turned up a few times. The chain links TRBV27 to TRBJ1-1, with D maybe TRBD1 (5 bases). V dropped 6 bases and J dropped 1 base, with 12 bases sitting between them. CDR1 MNHEY and CDR2 SMNVEV come from the germline V gene (reference sequence). This CDR3 is built from 14 residues. CDR3 sequence reads: CASRPGVGNTEAFF. CDR3 DNA: TGTGCCAGCAGGCCGGGGGTGGGGAACACTGAAGCTTTCTTT.

The chain links TRBV6-2 or TRBV6-3 to TRBJ2-1; D is possibly TRBD1 (5 bases). The CDR3 is 16 residues long. Looked up from germline, CDR1 is MNHEY and CDR2 is SVGEGT. The V end lost 2 bases, the J end lost 7 bases, and 18 bases lay between the germline ends. Here the CDR3 DNA reads TGTGCCAGCAGTTACCGCTTCAGGGCCTCCGGGAATGAGCAGTTCTTC. Translated: CASSYRFRASGNEQFF.

V and J are TRBV7-6 and TRBJ2-2, with TRBD1 matching 9 bases. The CDR3 contains 17 residues. V gave up 4 bases and J gave up 6 bases; unmatched junction bases: 12. Germline V CDR1 and CDR2: SGHVS, FNYEAQ. The CDR3 bases are TGTGCCAGCAGCTCGGCGTGGGGACAGGGAGCCCCCGGGGAGCTGTTTTTT. Residues: CASSSAWGQGAPGELFF. Combining the CDR3 with reference TRBV7-6 and TRBJ2-2 gives the whole variable domain GAGVSQSPRYKVTKRGQDVALRCDPISGHVSLYWYRQALGQGPEFLTYFNYEAQQDKSGLPNDRFSAERPEGSISTLTIQRTEQRDSAMYRCASSSAWGQGAPGELFFGEGSRLTVL.

This clone occurred once. The rearrangement uses TRBV6-5 and TRBJ1-2, with a tentative D call TRBD1 (5 bases). Trimming shortened V by 9 bases and J by 0 bases, and 11 bases separated the two germline ends. The germline V gene encodes CDR1 MNHEY and CDR2 SVGAGI. The CDR3 is 13 amino acids. The CDR3: CASFSGTNYGYTF. The DNA for the CDR3 is TGTGCCAGTTTCTCAGGGACTAACTATGGCTACACCTTC.

The gene calls are TRBV9 and TRBJ2-1, with a weak D call TRBD1 (5 bases). This CDR3 is built from 15 residues. CDR1 and CDR2 from the germline V gene are SGDLS and YYNGEE. V was clipped by 3 bases and J by 7 bases, with 17 bases between them. CDR3 protein: CASSGGHTFGNEQFF. The DNA of the CDR3 is TGTGCCAGCAGCGGAGGACATACGTTTGGAAATGAGCAGTTCTTC.

V usage is TRBV2 and J usage is TRBJ2-7; 8 nucleotides agree with TRBD1. Germline lookup yields CDR1 SNHLY and CDR2 FYNNEI. The V and J ends lost 7 bases and 3 bases, in that order; junction bases with no gene match: 5. The CDR3 covers 13 residues. In DNA, the CDR3 is TGTGCCAGCACGGGACAGGCAGGCTACGAGCAGTACTTC. It is translated as CASTGQAGYEQYF. The whole variable domain, filled in from reference TRBV2 and TRBJ2-7, reads EPEVTQTPSHQVTQMGQEVILRCVPISNHLYFYWYRQILGQKVEFLVSFYNNEISEKSEIFDDQFSVERPDGSNFTLKIRSTKLEDSAMYFCASTGQAGYEQYFGPGTRLTVT.

This sequence joins TRBV19 and TRBJ2-1, with TRBD2 identical over 7 bases. V lost 2 bases and J lost 4; bases outside the gene matches: 5. The length of the CDR3 is 15 residues. From germline, CDR1 is LNHDA and CDR2 SQIVND (reference sequence). Here the CDR3 DNA reads TGTGCCAGTAGTATACATTCTAGCGGATACAATGAGCAGTTCTTC. This sequence encodes CASSIHSSGYNEQFF.

CDR3 bases: TGTGCCAGCAATTCGGGGAGCGGGAGGGCCGGGGTCAATGAGCAGTTCTTC. Translating it yields CASNSGSGRAGVNEQFF. The chain is built from TRBV27 and TRBJ2-1; TRBD2 matches at 10 bases. J was trimmed by 6 bases and V by 7 bases; bases with no gene match: 15. Germline-derived CDR1 and CDR2 are MNHEY and SMNVEV (reference sequence). This CDR3 comprises 17 residues.

The chain joins TRBV13 to TRBJ2-1, with 7 nucleotides matching TRBD2. The CDR3 is 15 residues long. V was pared by 0 bases and J by 5 bases, with 4 bases of the junction left unmatched. Germline V CDR1 and CDR2: PRHDT, FYEKMQ (reference sequence). The chain's CDR3 is CASSLGLAIHNEQFF. DNA of the CDR3: TGTGCCAGCAGCTTAGGACTAGCGATTCACAATGAGCAGTTCTTC.

The chain uses TRBV14 and TRBJ1-1; the match to TRBD1 covers 7 bases. The CDR3 is made up of 14 amino acids. V lost 4 bases to trimming and J lost 4 bases; unmatched junction nucleotides: 6. Looked up from germline, CDR1 is SGHDN and CDR2 is FVKESK. CDR3 sequence (DNA): TGTGCCAGCAGCCTAAACAGGGGCTCCACTGAAGCTTTCTTT. Its translation is CASSLNRGSTEAFF.

The chain recombines TRBV28 with TRBJ2-1; a weak D match, TRBD1 (5 bases). Germline CDR1 reads MDHEN; CDR2 reads SYDVKM. The length of the CDR3 is 18 residues. The V end lost 4 bases, the J end lost 8 bases, and 27 bases lay between the germline ends. CDR3: CASSSVEQDRPSRDEQFF. Here the CDR3 DNA reads TGTGCCAGCAGTTCGGTAGAGCAAGACAGACCGAGTAGGGATGAGCAGTTCTTC. The full variable domain, rest sourced from reference TRBV28 and TRBJ2-1, is DVKVTQSSRYLVKRTGEKVFLECVQDMDHENMFWYRQDPGLGLRLIYFSYDVKMKEKGDIPEGYSVSREKKERFSLILESASTNQTSMYLCASSSVEQDRPSRDEQFFGPGTRLTVL.

J is TRBJ2-3 and V is TRBV27, with a possible D match to TRBD2 (5 bases). CDR3 length equals 16 residues. Germline-derived CDR1 and CDR2 are MNHEY and SMNVEV (reference sequence). Trimming left V 5 bases short and J 2 bases short, with 17 bases between. The chain's CDR3 is CASSPLLVLNTDTQYF. The CDR3 DNA reads as TGTGCCAGCAGTCCCCTACTAGTCCTTAACACAGATACGCAGTATTTT.

The V call is TRBV19, the J call TRBJ1-1; tentatively, D is TRBD1 (6 bases). Germline lookup yields CDR1 LNHDA and CDR2 SQIVND (reference sequence). Trimming took off 5 bases at V and 8 bases at J, with 18 bases between the two ends. This CDR3 contains 14 residues. DNA for the CDR3: TGTGCCAGTAGTCCTGGACAGAAAAGAGTGGAAGCTTTCTTT. As protein: CASSPGQKRVEAFF.

This chain links TRBV7-3 with TRBJ2-2, with 8 bases identical to TRBD2. CDR1 is SGHTA and CDR2 is FQGTGA in the germline V gene. The CDR3 length is 15 residues. Germline trimming cut 4 bases from V and 3 bases from J; bases unmatched to any gene: 4. In nucleotides, the CDR3 is TGTGCCAGCAGCTCAAGCGGGAGCCACACCGGGGAGCTGTTTTTT. This codes for CASSSSGSHTGELFF.

There are a few counts of this clone. The chain combines TRBV7-9 with TRBJ2-2; 8 bases align to TRBD1. Germline V gene data show CDR1 as SEHNR and CDR2 as FQNEAQ (reference sequence). The CDR3 sequence is 15 residues long. V dropped 4 bases and J dropped 4; count of bases not matched to a gene: 5. This chain's CDR3 is CASSYSDRATGELFF. The CDR3 bases are TGTGCCAGCAGCTATTCGGACAGGGCCACCGGGGAGCTGTTTTTT.

The V call is TRBV19, the J call TRBJ2-2; D is possibly TRBD1 (6 bases). Trimming removed 8 bases from V and 4 bases from J, with 14 bases in between. The CDR3 extends over 14 amino acids. Germline CDR1 and CDR2: LNHDA and SQIVND (reference sequence). CDR3 protein: CASGGLQGTGELFF. DNA for the CDR3: TGTGCCAGTGGGGGCCTCCAAGGCACCGGGGAGCTGTTTTTT.

This chain uses TRBV7-9 with TRBJ1-1; TRBD1 matches at 8 bases. The trim removed 0 bases at V and 4 bases at J, leaving 1 base unmatched. From germline, CDR1 is SEHNR and CDR2 FQNEAQ (reference sequence). This CDR3 has 14 amino acids. The DNA for the CDR3 is TGTGCCAGCAGCTTAGCTACAGGGGGCACTGAAGCTTTCTTT. It translates to CASSLATGGTEAFF.

The CDR3 sequence: CASSSRSGRLYEQYF. The CDR3 DNA reads TGTGCCAGCAGTTCCCGTAGCGGGAGATTGTACGAGCAGTACTTC. The chain carries TRBV27 and TRBJ2-7; 9 bases align to TRBD2. In germline, CDR1 is MNHEY, CDR2 SMNVEV (reference sequence). V was clipped by 4 bases and J by 4 bases; unmatched bases: 8. This CDR3 region has 15 residues.

The chain is built from TRBV6-2 or TRBV6-3 and TRBJ2-1; a weak D match, TRBD2 (6 bases). The ends were cut back, 4 bases at V and 7 bases at J, with 17 bases in the middle. CDR1 is MNHEY and CDR2 is SVGEGT in the germline V gene. CDR3 length equals 15 residues. Written as DNA, the CDR3 is TGTGCCAGCAGTTTGGGGGGTAGCCCGGTAAATGAGCAGTTCTTC. Translating gives CASSLGGSPVNEQFF.

The chain couples TRBV28 to TRBJ2-4, with D unclear. There are 14 residues in the CDR3. Germline loops: CDR1 MDHEN, CDR2 SYDVKM. Deletions cut 5 bases from V and 0 bases from J, with 8 bases between. In nucleotides, the CDR3 is TGTGCCAGCAGTCCACGAGGAGCCAAAAACATTCAGTACTTC. Amino acids: CASSPRGAKNIQYF.

The chain carries TRBV5-1 and TRBJ2-2; 7 bases align to TRBD2. V shed 6 bases, J shed 6 bases, and the junction held 5 bases outside the gene matches. This CDR3 is built from 13 residues. In germline, CDR1 is SGHRS, CDR2 YFSETQ. CDR3 in DNA: TGCGCCAGCACGCGGGAGATCCCCGGGGAGCTGTTTTTT. It codes for CASTREIPGELFF.